This TCR beta chain was identified during a study of blood T cell repertoires in COVID-19. Trimming stripped 5 bases from V and 4 bases from J, with 9 bases between. CDR1 is MNHEY, CDR2 SVGAGI, per germline. The CDR3 is 13 amino acids. Profiled with immunoSEQ multiplex PCR; TCRdb holds only in-frame clones, not every one. The data show 150,000 to 200,000 clones, 80% seen once. The gene calls are TRBV6-5 and TRBJ1-5, with D maybe TRBD1 (6 bases). The clonotype comes from a man aged 40-49 years who had recovered from COVID-19. Input material: PBMCs or T cells enriched from blood (not recorded which). This CDR3 is CASSPDRNQPQHF. The CDR3 DNA sequence: TGTGCCAGCAGTCCGGACAGAAATCAGCCCCAGCATTTT.